Listed here are 21 T cell receptor beta chains from one sample, sequenced in a study of shared clonotypes between healthy human individuals. The table came from immunoSEQ multiplex PCR; TCRdb's copy has only in-frame clones and leaves some out. Of hundreds of thousands of clones in the sample, more than 70% were seen once. What was sequenced was memory CD4+ T cells sorted from blood. The subset: CD45RA-negative fraction. The receptor set was obtained from a young woman in good health.

The V call is TRBV28, the J call TRBJ1-2; no clear D. Deletions cut 6 bases from V and 1 base from J, with 12 bases between. CDR3 size: 14 residues. Germline lookup yields CDR1 MDHEN and CDR2 SYDVKM. CDR3 region: CASSSHTLNYGYTF. The CDR3 DNA is TGTGCCAGCAGCTCCCACACCCTTAACTATGGCTACACCTTC.

The V call is TRBV6-1, the J call TRBJ2-2; the match to TRBD2 covers 7 bases. Germline lookup yields CDR1 MNHNS and CDR2 SASEGT. Trimming took 7 bases from V and 3 from J; bases not matched to a gene: 5. This CDR3 contains 14 residues. This chain's CDR3 is CASMWGGDTGELFF. The DNA for the CDR3 is TGTGCCAGCATGTGGGGAGGGGACACCGGGGAGCTGTTTTTT.

The rearrangement uses TRBV5-1 and TRBJ1-2; 9 nucleotides agree with TRBD1. The CDR3 length is 17 residues. Germline-derived CDR1 and CDR2 are SGHRS and YFSETQ. The V and J ends lost 4 bases and 0 bases, in that order; junction bases with no gene match: 10. The DNA of the CDR3 is TGCGCCAGCAGCCCGGGGTTGAGGGACAGGGCTAACTATGGCTACACCTTC. Translation: CASSPGLRDRANYGYTF.

In this sample, this clone turned up a few times. This rearrangement joins TRBV6-1 to TRBJ1-5; TRBD1 aligns across 7 bases. V lost 6 bases, J lost 2 bases, and 7 bases stayed unmatched. The CDR3 covers 15 residues. The V gene's germline CDR1 is MNHNS and CDR2 SASEGT. CDR3 residues: CASRSTGSGNQPQHF. The DNA of the CDR3 is TGTGCCAGCAGATCGACAGGGTCGGGCAATCAGCCCCAGCATTTT.

V is TRBV7-5 and J is TRBJ2-7; the D call TRBD2 from the table was never checked on the DNA. TRBV7-5 corresponds to a pseudogene. The CDR3 length is 15 residues. CDR3 region: CVRSLEVGGPYEQYF. CDR3 bases: TGTGTCAGAAGCTTAGAGGTGGGAGGGCCTTACGAGCAGTACTTC.

This clone has only one observation. V gene TRBV2 combines with J gene TRBJ1-4; a possible D gene is TRBD1 (6 bases). The ends were cut back, 6 bases at V and 8 bases at J, with 19 bases in the middle. Germline CDR1 is SNHLY and CDR2 is FYNNEI. The CDR3 spans 15 residues. DNA of the CDR3: TGTGCCAGCAGACCGGACAGTTCGACTCGAGAAAAACTGTTTTTT. This translates into CASRPDSSTREKLFF.

The chain combines TRBV11-2 with TRBJ1-5; no firm D call. V lost 5 bases and J lost 5, with 10 bases in between. The CDR3 contains 13 residues. Germline values: CDR1 SGHAT, CDR2 FQNNGV. The CDR3 protein is CASSRTEDQPQHF. The CDR3 DNA reads as TGTGCCAGCAGCCGCACGGAGGATCAGCCCCAGCATTTT.

The chain uses TRBV19 and TRBJ2-5, with 10 bases matching TRBD2. The CDR3 spans 16 residues. The junction had 9 bases not matched to a gene; V was cut back by 3 bases and J by 5 bases. From germline, CDR1 is LNHDA and CDR2 SQIVND (reference sequence). The chain's CDR3 is CASSIEGLASGETQYF. In DNA form, the CDR3 reads TGTGCCAGTAGTATCGAGGGACTAGCGAGTGGGGAGACCCAGTACTTC.

This clone has more than one count but fewer than ten. The V gene is TRBV13, the J gene TRBJ2-2; D is ambiguous. Germline-derived CDR1 and CDR2 are PRHDT and FYEKMQ (reference sequence). The CDR3 extends over 12 amino acids. V was pared by 2 bases and J by 10 bases, with 8 bases between. The CDR3 loop is CASSLFTLELFF. The CDR3, as DNA: TGTGCCAGCAGCTTATTTACTTTGGAGCTGTTTTTT.

The chain recombines TRBV30 with TRBJ2-5; 7 bases map to TRBD1. The length of the CDR3 is 13 residues. Germline trimming cut 3 bases from V and 11 bases from J; bases unmatched to any gene: 12. Germline lookup yields CDR1 GTSNPN and CDR2 SVGIG (reference sequence). Here the CDR3 DNA reads TGTGCCTGGAGACGGGACAGTTCGAAGGAGCAGTACTTC. Translated: CAWRRDSSKEQYF.

In this sample, this clone turned up a few times. The rearrangement uses TRBV18 and TRBJ2-1; D is uncertain. The CDR3 has 11 residues. CDR1 is KGHSH, CDR2 LQKENI, per germline. The germline V and J ends were trimmed by 1 base and 8 bases, with 3 bases remaining between them. The CDR3 sequence is CASSPRYEQFF. The CDR3 coding sequence is TGTGCCAGCTCACCACGGTATGAGCAGTTCTTC.

The chain combines TRBV27 with TRBJ1-3; D is perhaps TRBD1 (5 bases). The length of the CDR3 is 16 residues. Per the germline V gene, CDR1 is MNHEY and CDR2 is SMNVEV (reference sequence). V was trimmed by 6 bases and J by 2 bases, leaving 17 bases between them. This chain's CDR3 is CASSSPAGPPGNTIYF. The CDR3, as DNA: TGTGCCAGCAGCTCCCCAGCAGGGCCCCCTGGAAACACCATATATTTT.

The chain has TRBV5-1 and TRBJ2-3; D unresolved. Germline V gene lookup returns CDR1 SGHRS and CDR2 YFSETQ. The ends were cut back, 0 bases at V and 6 bases at J, with 11 bases in the middle. The CDR3 covers 14 residues. The CDR3 nucleotides read TGCGCCAGCAGCTTGGGCGGACCCCACGATACGCAGTATTTT. It translates to CASSLGGPHDTQYF.

The chain is built from TRBV18 and TRBJ1-1; no clear D gene. With 6 bases removed from V and 11 bases from J, the gap between germline ends came to 13 bases. The CDR3 consists of 11 residues. Germline CDR1 and CDR2: KGHSH and LQKENI. This chain's CDR3 is CASSSEVEAFF. In nucleotides, the CDR3 is TGTGCCAGCTCTTCCGAGGTCGAGGCTTTCTTT.

The chain has TRBV6-5 and TRBJ1-1, with D uncertain. V was cut by 7 bases and J by 5 bases, with 17 bases left in between. The CDR3 spans 14 residues. CDR1 is MNHEY, CDR2 SVGAGI, per germline. The CDR3 spells CASTETGGHTEAFF. The CDR3 nucleotides read TGTGCCAGCACCGAAACGGGAGGTCATACTGAAGCTTTCTTT.

The chain joins TRBV10-3 to TRBJ2-7; TRBD2 agrees at 9 bases. Germline V gene lookup returns CDR1 ENHRY and CDR2 SYGVKD. The length of the CDR3 is 16 residues. J lost 2 bases, V lost 0 bases, and 5 bases had no gene match. For the CDR3, the DNA is TGTGCCATCAGTGAGTCTCGCGGGAGGGCCACCTACGAGCAGTACTTC. Its protein product is CAISESRGRATYEQYF.

V gene TRBV29-1 combines with J gene TRBJ2-3, with TRBD1 as a possible D gene (5 bases). Germline-derived CDR1 and CDR2 are SQVTM and ANQGSEA. The CDR3 has 16 amino acids. Trimming cost V 6 bases and J 6 bases, with 25 bases left between them. The CDR3 region has the DNA TGCAGCGTCGTACACTGGGGCAGGGCCAAGGGGGATACGCAGTATTTT. Its protein is CSVVHWGRAKGDTQYF.

The rearrangement links TRBV18 to TRBJ2-1, with D tentatively TRBD2 (6 bases). V was shortened by 3 bases and J by 3 bases, with 12 bases between the two germline ends. CDR3 length: 15 amino acids. CDR1 is KGHSH, CDR2 LQKENI, per germline. The CDR3 sequence is CASSPPPTSYNEQFF. CDR3 in DNA: TGTGCCAGCTCACCTCCCCCGACTAGCTACAATGAGCAGTTCTTC.

This chain connects TRBV5-8 to TRBJ1-4; D is ambiguous. Per germline, CDR1 SGHTS and CDR2 YDEGEE. The length of the CDR3 is 16 residues. Trimming left V 1 base short and J 3 bases short, with 13 bases between. Here the CDR3 DNA reads TGTGCCAGCAGCTTGATCGGACTAACTCCTAATGAAAAACTGTTTTTT. It encodes CASSLIGLTPNEKLFF. Looking up the rest from reference TRBV5-8 and TRBJ1-4 gives the full variable domain: EAGVTQSPTHLIKTRGQQATLRCSPISGHTSVYWYQQALGLGLQFLLWYDEGEERNRGNFPPRFSGRQFPNYSSELNVNALELEDSALYLCASSLIGLTPNEKLFFGSGTQLSVL.

The J gene is TRBJ2-5, the V gene TRBV27, with D unclear. Trimming cost V 5 bases and J 2 bases, with 9 bases left between them. The CDR3 has 13 residues. Germline loops: CDR1 MNHEY, CDR2 SMNVEV (reference sequence). The CDR3 nucleotides are TGTGCCAGCAGTCCCAGACCGCAAGAGACCCAGTACTTC. As protein: CASSPRPQETQYF.

The rearrangement links TRBV7-9 to TRBJ1-2, with D maybe TRBD1 (5 bases). The V gene's germline CDR1 is SEHNR and CDR2 FQNEAQ (reference sequence). The germline V and J ends were trimmed by 1 base and 4 bases, with 16 bases remaining between them. This CDR3 contains 16 residues. CDR3 protein: CASSLGAGRVGYGYTF. The CDR3 DNA sequence: TGTGCCAGCAGCTTAGGGGCAGGGAGAGTTGGCTATGGCTACACCTTC.